These 14 T cell receptor beta chains were all obtained from the same sample, sequenced in a study of blood T cell repertoires in COVID-19. Some clones are missing from TCRdb's copy, which holds only in-frame ones; the method was immunoSEQ multiplex PCR. The sample consists of 200,000 to 300,000 clones, 75% to 90% of them appearing once. Sample: peripheral blood. The receptors shown here come from a young man with active or convalescent COVID-19.

The genes are TRBV5-1 and TRBJ1-3; 8 bases align to TRBD1. This CDR3 has 14 residues. V was pared by 0 bases and J by 6 bases, with 2 bases of the junction left unmatched. In germline, CDR1 is SGHRS, CDR2 YFSETQ. The CDR3: CASSLGTGPNTIYF. CDR3 DNA sequence: TGCGCCAGCAGCTTGGGGACAGGGCCAAACACCATATATTTT.

The rearrangement uses TRBV4-3 and TRBJ2-2; 9 bases are shared with TRBD2. Germline values: CDR1 LGHNA, CDR2 YSLEER. CDR3 size: 16 residues. With V trimmed by 3 bases and J by 6 bases, 8 bases remained unmatched. The DNA for the CDR3 is TGCGCCAGCAGCCAGCAACCGGGACTAGCCTCCGGGGAGCTGTTTTTT. This codes for CASSQQPGLASGELFF.

The genes are TRBV11-2 and TRBJ2-7; 10 nucleotides line up with TRBD2. The CDR3 is made up of 15 amino acids. The V segment lost 6 bases and the J segment 2 bases; nucleotides outside the gene matches: 7. Germline CDR1 is SGHAT and CDR2 is FQNNGV. As DNA, the CDR3 is TGTGCCAGCAGAGACCTAGCGGGGGCCGCCTACGAGCAGTACTTC. Its protein is CASRDLAGAAYEQYF.

The rearrangement uses TRBV11-2 and TRBJ1-5; D perhaps matches TRBD1 (5 bases). Trimming pared 3 bases from V and 2 bases from J, leaving 8 bases between. The CDR3 runs 14 residues. Germline CDR1 is SGHAT and CDR2 is FQNNGV. For the CDR3, the DNA is TGTGCCAGCAGCTTGATAGGGGGCAATCAGCCCCAGCATTTT. Translation: CASSLIGGNQPQHF.

The chain couples TRBV9 to TRBJ1-3, with 8 bases identical to TRBD1. V trimming: 4 bases; J trimming: 2 bases; junction bases outside the gene matches: 11. CDR3 length: 17 residues. Germline V gene lookup returns CDR1 SGDLS and CDR2 YYNGEE. CDR3 region: CASSPAGRGRTGNTIYF. As DNA, the CDR3 is TGTGCCAGCAGCCCCGCGGGCAGGGGGCGGACTGGAAACACCATATATTTT.

The chain carries TRBV6-5 and TRBJ2-1; perhaps TRBD1 as D (6 bases). The CDR3 sequence is 14 residues long. Trimming removed 2 bases from V and 10 bases from J, with 15 bases in between. The germline V gene encodes CDR1 MNHEY and CDR2 SVGAGI. CDR3 amino acids: CASSYARTVSEQFF. In DNA form, the CDR3 reads TGTGCCAGCAGTTACGCCCGGACAGTTTCCGAGCAGTTCTTC.

J is TRBJ1-5 and V is TRBV4-1, with D possibly matching TRBD1 (5 bases). The CDR3 consists of 11 residues. Germline-derived CDR1 and CDR2 are MGHRA and YSYEKL. V was clipped by 8 bases and J by 4 bases, with 6 bases between them. The CDR3 DNA is TGCGCCAGCGGGGGGAATCAGCCCCAGCATTTT. Protein sequence: CASGGNQPQHF.

V gene TRBV14 combines with J gene TRBJ2-7, with a tentative D call TRBD2 (5 bases). The CDR3 is made up of 14 amino acids. V lost 4 bases to trimming and J lost 0 bases, with 10 bases between them. Germline assignment: CDR1 SGHDN and CDR2 FVKESK. In DNA form, the CDR3 reads TGTGCCAGCAGCCCACGGGGTAGCTCCTACGAGCAGTACTTC. Its protein product is CASSPRGSSYEQYF. Supplemented by reference TRBV14 and TRBJ2-7, the full variable domain reads EAGVTQFPSHSVIEKGQTVTLRCDPISGHDNLYWYRRVMGKEIKFLLHFVKESKQDESGMPNNRFLAERTGGTYSTLKVQPAELEDSGVYFCASSPRGSSYEQYFGPGTRLTVT.

The rearrangement joins TRBV5-8 to TRBJ1-5; TRBD1 aligns across 10 bases. The CDR3 has 16 amino acids. In germline, CDR1 is SGHTS, CDR2 YDEGEE. Unmatched junction bases numbered 8, after V lost 0 bases and J lost 8 bases. CDR3 region: CASSLGQGARIEPQHF. CDR3 nucleotides: TGTGCCAGCAGCTTGGGACAGGGGGCTCGAATTGAGCCCCAGCATTTT.

This clone was observed once. The identical CDR3 is also encoded by other nucleotide sequences in the sample. V gene TRBV27 combines with J gene TRBJ2-1, with 7 bases that match TRBD1. V shed 3 bases and J 8 bases; nucleotides not matched to a gene: 10. The CDR3 loop spans 15 amino acids. Germline assignment: CDR1 MNHEY and CDR2 SMNVEV (reference sequence). Written as DNA, the CDR3 is TGTGCCAGCAGTTTGGGGTCGGGGACAGTCCATGAGCAGTTCTTC. Translated, it gives CASSLGSGTVHEQFF.

The chain recombines TRBV7-2 with TRBJ2-5, with D possibly matching TRBD2 (6 bases). Germline lookup yields CDR1 SGHTA and CDR2 FQGNSA. The CDR3 sequence is 15 residues long. V lost 1 base to trimming and J lost 5 bases, with 14 bases between them. CDR3 region: CASSLVTSAGETQYF. CDR3 coding DNA: TGTGCCAGCAGCTTAGTTACCTCCGCGGGGGAGACCCAGTACTTC.

The V call is TRBV3-1 (or the pseudogene TRBV3-2), the J call TRBJ2-2, with D hard to call. The V end lost 3 bases, the J end lost 2 bases, and 16 bases lay between the germline ends. This CDR3 is 17 amino acids long. Germline V gene data show CDR1 as LGHDT and CDR2 as YNNKEL (reference sequence). This CDR3 is CASSQNSISRNTGELFF. CDR3 DNA: TGTGCCAGCAGCCAGAACAGCATCTCCAGAAACACCGGGGAGCTGTTTTTT.

The genes are TRBV7-9 and TRBJ1-1; unclear D gene. CDR3 length equals 13 residues. The V gene's germline CDR1 is SEHNR and CDR2 FQNEAQ (reference sequence). Trimming cost V 5 bases and J 7 bases, with 14 bases left between them. The CDR3 protein is CASSRYGAVEAFF. The CDR3 coding sequence is TGTGCCAGCAGCCGTTATGGCGCGGTTGAAGCTTTCTTT.

This chain links TRBV6-2 or TRBV6-3 with TRBJ2-7; perhaps TRBD1 as D (5 bases). The CDR3 has 13 amino acids. CDR1 and CDR2 (germline): MNHEY, SVGEGT. Trimming removed 4 bases from V and 2 bases from J, with 9 bases in between. The CDR3 is CASSWGPTYEQYF. In DNA form, the CDR3 reads TGTGCCAGCAGTTGGGGCCCAACCTACGAGCAGTACTTC.